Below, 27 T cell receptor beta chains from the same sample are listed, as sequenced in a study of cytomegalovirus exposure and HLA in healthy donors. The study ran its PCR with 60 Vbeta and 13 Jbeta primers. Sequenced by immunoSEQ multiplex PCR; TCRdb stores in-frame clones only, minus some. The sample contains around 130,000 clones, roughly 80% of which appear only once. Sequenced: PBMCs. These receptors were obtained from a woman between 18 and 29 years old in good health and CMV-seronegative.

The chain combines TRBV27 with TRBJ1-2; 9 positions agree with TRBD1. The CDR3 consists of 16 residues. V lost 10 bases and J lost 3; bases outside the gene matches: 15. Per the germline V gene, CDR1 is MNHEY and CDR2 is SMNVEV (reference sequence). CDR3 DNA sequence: TGTGCCAACCCGACCGACCGGGACAGGGACCACTATGGCTACACCTTC. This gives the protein CANPTDRDRDHYGYTF.

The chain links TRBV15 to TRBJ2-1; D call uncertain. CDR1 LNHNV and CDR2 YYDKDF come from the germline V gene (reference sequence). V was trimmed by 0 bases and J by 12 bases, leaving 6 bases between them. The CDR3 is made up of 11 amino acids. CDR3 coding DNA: TGTGCCACCAGCAGAGAAAGCCGGCAGTTCTTC. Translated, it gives CATSRESRQFF. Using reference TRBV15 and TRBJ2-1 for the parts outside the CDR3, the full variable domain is DAMVIQNPRYQVTQFGKPVTLSCSQTLNHNVMYWYQQKSSQAPKLLFHYYDKDFNNEADTPDNFQSRRPNTSFCFLDIRSPGLGDTAMYLCATSRESRQFFGPGTRLTVL.

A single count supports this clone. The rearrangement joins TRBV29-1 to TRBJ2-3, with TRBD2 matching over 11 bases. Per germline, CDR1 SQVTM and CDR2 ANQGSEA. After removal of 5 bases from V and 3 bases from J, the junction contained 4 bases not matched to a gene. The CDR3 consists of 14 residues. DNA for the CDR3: TGCAGCGTTAGGGCTAGCGGGAGGACAGATACGCAGTATTTT. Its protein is CSVRASGRTDTQYF.

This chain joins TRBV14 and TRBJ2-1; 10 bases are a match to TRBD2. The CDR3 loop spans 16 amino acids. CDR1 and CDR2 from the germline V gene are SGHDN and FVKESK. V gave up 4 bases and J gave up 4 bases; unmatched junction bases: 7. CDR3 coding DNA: TGTGCCAGCAGCCCTCCCCTAGCGGGAGTTTACAATGAGCAGTTCTTC. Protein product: CASSPPLAGVYNEQFF. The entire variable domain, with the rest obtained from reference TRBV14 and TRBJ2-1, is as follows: EAGVTQFPSHSVIEKGQTVTLRCDPISGHDNLYWYRRVMGKEIKFLLHFVKESKQDESGMPNNRFLAERTGGTYSTLKVQPAELEDSGVYFCASSPPLAGVYNEQFFGPGTRLTVL.

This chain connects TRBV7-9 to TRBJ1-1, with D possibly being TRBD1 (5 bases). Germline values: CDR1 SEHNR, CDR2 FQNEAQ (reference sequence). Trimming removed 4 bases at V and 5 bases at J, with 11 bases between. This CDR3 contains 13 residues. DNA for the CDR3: TGTGCCAGCAGCTATTTCCAGGGTACTGAAGCTTTCTTT. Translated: CASSYFQGTEAFF.

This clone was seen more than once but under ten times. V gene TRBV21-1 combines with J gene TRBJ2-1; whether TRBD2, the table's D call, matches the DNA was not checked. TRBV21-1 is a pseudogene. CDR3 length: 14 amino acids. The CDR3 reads CASRSGLVIDEQFF. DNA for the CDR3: TGTGCCAGCAGATCGGGACTAGTAATCGATGAGCAGTTCTTC.

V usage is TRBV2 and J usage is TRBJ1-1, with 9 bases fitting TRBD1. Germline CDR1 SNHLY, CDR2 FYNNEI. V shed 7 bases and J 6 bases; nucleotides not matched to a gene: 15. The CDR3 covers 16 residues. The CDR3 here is CASIGTGIIEASEAFF. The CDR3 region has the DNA TGTGCCAGCATTGGGACAGGGATCATCGAGGCATCTGAAGCTTTCTTT.

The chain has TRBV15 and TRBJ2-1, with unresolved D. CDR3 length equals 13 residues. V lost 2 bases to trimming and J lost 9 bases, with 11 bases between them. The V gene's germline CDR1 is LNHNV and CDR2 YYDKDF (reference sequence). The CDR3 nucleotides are TGTGCCACCAGCAGACCACCCCGCGCTGAGCAGTTCTTC. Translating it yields CATSRPPRAEQFF.

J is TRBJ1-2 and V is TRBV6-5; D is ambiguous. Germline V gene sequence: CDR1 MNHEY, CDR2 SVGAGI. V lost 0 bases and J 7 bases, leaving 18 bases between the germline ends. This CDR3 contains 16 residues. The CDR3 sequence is CASSYSSAGNLGGYTF. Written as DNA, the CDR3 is TGTGCCAGCAGTTACTCGAGTGCGGGCAACCTGGGTGGCTACACCTTC.

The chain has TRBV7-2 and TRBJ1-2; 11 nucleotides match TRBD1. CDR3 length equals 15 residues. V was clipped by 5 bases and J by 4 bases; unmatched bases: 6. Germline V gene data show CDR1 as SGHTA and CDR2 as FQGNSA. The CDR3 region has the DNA TGTGCCAGCAGCCTGGGGACAGGGGGGGGCTATGGCTACACCTTC. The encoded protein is CASSLGTGGGYGYTF.

CDR3 sequence (DNA): TGTGCCAGCAGCCTAGACAGGGTCACTGAAGCTTTCTTT. Protein product: CASSLDRVTEAFF. This rearrangement joins TRBV5-6 to TRBJ1-1, with 7 bases lining up with TRBD1. The CDR3 length is 13 residues. With 4 bases clipped from V and 4 bases from J, the junction kept 4 bases outside the gene matches. Germline loops: CDR1 SGHDT, CDR2 YYEEEE.

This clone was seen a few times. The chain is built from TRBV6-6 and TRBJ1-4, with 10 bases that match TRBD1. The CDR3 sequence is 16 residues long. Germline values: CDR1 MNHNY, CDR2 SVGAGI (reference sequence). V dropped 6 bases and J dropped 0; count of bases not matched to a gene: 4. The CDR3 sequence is CASRNGQGATNEKLFF. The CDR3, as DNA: TGTGCCAGCAGAAATGGACAGGGGGCAACTAATGAAAAACTGTTTTTT.

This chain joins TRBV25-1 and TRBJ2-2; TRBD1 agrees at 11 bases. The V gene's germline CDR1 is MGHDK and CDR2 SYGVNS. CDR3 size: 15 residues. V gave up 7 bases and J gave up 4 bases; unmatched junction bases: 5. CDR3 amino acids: CASTKGTGGTGELFF. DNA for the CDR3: TGTGCCAGCACCAAAGGGACAGGGGGCACCGGGGAGCTGTTTTTT.

CDR3 nucleotide sequence: TGTGCCAGCAGTCCTCTCACTAGCGTTATAAATGAGCAGTTCTTC. It is translated as CASSPLTSVINEQFF. This rearrangement joins TRBV27 to TRBJ2-1; 7 bases are shared with TRBD2. With 5 bases clipped from V and 7 bases from J, the junction kept 11 bases outside the gene matches. The germline CDR1 and CDR2 sequences are MNHEY and SMNVEV (reference sequence). The CDR3 extends over 15 amino acids.

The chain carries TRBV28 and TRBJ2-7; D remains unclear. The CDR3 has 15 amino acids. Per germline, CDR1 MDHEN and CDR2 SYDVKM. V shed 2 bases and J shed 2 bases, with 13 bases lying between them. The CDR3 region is CASSLGERRTYEQYF. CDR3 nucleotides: TGTGCCAGCAGTTTAGGAGAGCGCCGTACCTACGAGCAGTACTTC.

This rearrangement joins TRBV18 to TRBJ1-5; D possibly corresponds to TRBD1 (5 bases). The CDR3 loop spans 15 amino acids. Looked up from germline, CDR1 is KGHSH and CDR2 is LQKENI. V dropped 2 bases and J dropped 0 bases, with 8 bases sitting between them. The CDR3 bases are TGTGCCAGCTCACCAGTAGGGGATAGCAATCAGCCCCAGCATTTT. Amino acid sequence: CASSPVGDSNQPQHF.

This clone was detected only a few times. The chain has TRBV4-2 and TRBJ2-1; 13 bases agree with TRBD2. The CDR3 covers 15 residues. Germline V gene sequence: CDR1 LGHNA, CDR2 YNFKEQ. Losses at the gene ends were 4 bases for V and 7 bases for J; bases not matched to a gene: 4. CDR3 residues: CASSPLAGGRNEQFF. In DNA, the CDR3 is TGTGCCAGCAGCCCACTAGCGGGAGGGCGGAATGAGCAGTTCTTC.

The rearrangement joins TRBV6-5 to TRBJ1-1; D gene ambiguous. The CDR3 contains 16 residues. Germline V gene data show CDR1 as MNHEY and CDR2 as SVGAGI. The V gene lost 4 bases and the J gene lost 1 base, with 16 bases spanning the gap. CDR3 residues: CASSSPQRMANTEAFF. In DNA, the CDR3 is TGTGCCAGCAGTTCCCCCCAGCGGATGGCGAACACTGAAGCTTTCTTT.

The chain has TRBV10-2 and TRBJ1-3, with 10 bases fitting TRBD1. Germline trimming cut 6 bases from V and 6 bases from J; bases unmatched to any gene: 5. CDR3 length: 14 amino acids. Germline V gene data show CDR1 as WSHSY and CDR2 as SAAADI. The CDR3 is CASRMDRGENTIYF. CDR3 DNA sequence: TGCGCCAGCAGGATGGACAGGGGGGAAAACACCATATATTTT.

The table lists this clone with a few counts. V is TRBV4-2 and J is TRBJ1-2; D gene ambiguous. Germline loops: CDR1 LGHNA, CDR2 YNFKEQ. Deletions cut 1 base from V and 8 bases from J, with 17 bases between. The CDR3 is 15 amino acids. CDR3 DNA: TGTGCCAGCAGCCAAGTCGGACTCTCCCTAGCGGGCTACACCTTC. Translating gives CASSQVGLSLAGYTF.

The CDR3 DNA reads as TGTGCCAGCAGACAAACTAGTATGGATGAGCAGTTCTTC. It is translated as CASRQTSMDEQFF. This chain connects TRBV6-5 to TRBJ2-1, with a tentative D call TRBD2 (5 bases). This CDR3 spans 13 amino acids. Trimming cost V 6 bases and J 8 bases, with 14 bases left between them. In germline, CDR1 is MNHEY, CDR2 SVGAGI.

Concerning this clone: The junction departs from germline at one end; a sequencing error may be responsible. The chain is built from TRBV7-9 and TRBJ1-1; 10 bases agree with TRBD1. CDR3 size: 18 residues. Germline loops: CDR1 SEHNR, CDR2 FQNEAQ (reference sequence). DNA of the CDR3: TGTGCCAGCAGCTGGGGACAGGGGAGGGGAAAAGCGAACACTCAAGCTTTCTTT. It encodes CASSWGQGRGKANTQAFF.

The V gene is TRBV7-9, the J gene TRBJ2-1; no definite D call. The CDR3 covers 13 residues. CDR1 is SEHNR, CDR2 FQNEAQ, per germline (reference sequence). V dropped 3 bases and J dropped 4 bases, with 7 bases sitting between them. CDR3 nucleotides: TGTGCCAGCAGCTTTCCGGGTTACAATGAGCAGTTCTTC. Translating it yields CASSFPGYNEQFF.

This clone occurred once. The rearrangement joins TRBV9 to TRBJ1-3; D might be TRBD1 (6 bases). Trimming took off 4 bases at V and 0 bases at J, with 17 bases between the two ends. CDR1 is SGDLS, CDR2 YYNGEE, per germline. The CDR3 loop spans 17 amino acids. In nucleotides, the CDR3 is TGTGCCAGCAGCCTGACAGGCTCCTCTCTCTCTGGAAACACCATATATTTT. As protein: CASSLTGSSLSGNTIYF.

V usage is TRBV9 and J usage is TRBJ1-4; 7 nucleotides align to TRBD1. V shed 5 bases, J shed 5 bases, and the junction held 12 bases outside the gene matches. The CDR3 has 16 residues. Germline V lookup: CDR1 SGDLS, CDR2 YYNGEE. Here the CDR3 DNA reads TGTGCCAGCAGAGCAGAATCCGGGACAGAAAATGAAAAACTGTTTTTT. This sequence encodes CASRAESGTENEKLFF.

The CDR3 sequence is CAISAEETQYF. The CDR3 bases are TGTGCCATCAGTGCGGAAGAGACCCAGTACTTC. The rearrangement links TRBV10-3 to TRBJ2-5, with D hard to call. This CDR3 spans 11 amino acids. Germline values: CDR1 ENHRY, CDR2 SYGVKD. V lost 4 bases to trimming and J lost 3 bases, with 3 bases between them.

CDR3 in DNA: TGTGCCAGCAGTTTCAACTCTAACAATGAGCAGTTCTTC. Amino acid sequence: CASSFNSNNEQFF. The chain carries TRBV27 and TRBJ2-1; no firm D call. The V end lost 3 bases, the J end lost 5 bases, and 8 bases lay between the germline ends. Per germline, CDR1 MNHEY and CDR2 SMNVEV (reference sequence). The CDR3 is 13 residues long.